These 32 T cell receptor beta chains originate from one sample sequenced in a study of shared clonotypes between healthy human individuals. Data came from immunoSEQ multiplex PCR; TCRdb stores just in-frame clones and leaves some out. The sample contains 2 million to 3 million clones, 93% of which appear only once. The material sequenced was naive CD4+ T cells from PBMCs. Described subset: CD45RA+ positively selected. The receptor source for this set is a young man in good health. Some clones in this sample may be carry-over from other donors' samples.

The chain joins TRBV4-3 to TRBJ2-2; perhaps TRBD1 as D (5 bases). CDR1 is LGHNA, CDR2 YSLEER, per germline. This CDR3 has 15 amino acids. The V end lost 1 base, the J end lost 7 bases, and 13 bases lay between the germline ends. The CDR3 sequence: CASSQVPGKGGELFF. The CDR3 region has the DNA TGCGCCAGCAGCCAAGTCCCAGGGAAAGGCGGGGAGCTGTTTTTT.

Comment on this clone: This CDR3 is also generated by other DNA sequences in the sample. The CDR3 sequence: CASSEGRDQPQHF. CDR3 DNA: TGTGCCAGCTCGGAAGGGAGAGATCAGCCCCAGCATTTT. The rearrangement uses TRBV18 and TRBJ1-5; D unclear. There are 13 residues in the CDR3. V dropped 6 bases and J dropped 5 bases, with 11 bases sitting between them. Per the germline V gene, CDR1 is KGHSH and CDR2 is LQKENI.

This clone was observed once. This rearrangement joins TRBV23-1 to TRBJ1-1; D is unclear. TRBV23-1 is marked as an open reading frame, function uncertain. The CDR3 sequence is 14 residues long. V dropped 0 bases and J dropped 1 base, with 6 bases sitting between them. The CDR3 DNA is TGCGCCAGCAGTCAATCGATAGAGAACACTGAAGCTTTCTTT. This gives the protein CASSQSIENTEAFF.

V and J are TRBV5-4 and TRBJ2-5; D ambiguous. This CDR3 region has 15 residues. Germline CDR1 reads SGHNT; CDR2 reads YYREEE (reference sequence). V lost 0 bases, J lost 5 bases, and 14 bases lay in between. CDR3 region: CASSLAGSYWETQYF. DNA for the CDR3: TGTGCCAGCAGCTTGGCAGGCAGCTATTGGGAGACCCAGTACTTC. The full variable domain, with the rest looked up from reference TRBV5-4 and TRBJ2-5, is ETGVTQSPTHLIKTRGQQVTLRCSSQSGHNTVSWYQQALGQGPQFIFQYYREEENGRGNFPPRFSGLQFPNYSSELNVNALELDDSALYLCASSLAGSYWETQYFGPGTRLLVL.

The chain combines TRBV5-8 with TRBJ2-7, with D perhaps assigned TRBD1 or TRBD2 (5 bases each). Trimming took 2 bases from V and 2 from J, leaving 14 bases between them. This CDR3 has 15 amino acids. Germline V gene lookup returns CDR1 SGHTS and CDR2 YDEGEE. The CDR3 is CASSFTGTQAYEQYF. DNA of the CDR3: TGTGCCAGCAGCTTTACTGGGACCCAAGCCTACGAGCAGTACTTC.

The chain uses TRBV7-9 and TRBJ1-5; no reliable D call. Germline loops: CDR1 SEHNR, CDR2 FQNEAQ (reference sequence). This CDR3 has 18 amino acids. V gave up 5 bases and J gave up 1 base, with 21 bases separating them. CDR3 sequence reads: CASSARDGGSQSNQPQHF. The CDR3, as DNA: TGTGCCAGCAGCGCCCGAGACGGAGGTTCCCAAAGCAATCAGCCCCAGCATTTT.

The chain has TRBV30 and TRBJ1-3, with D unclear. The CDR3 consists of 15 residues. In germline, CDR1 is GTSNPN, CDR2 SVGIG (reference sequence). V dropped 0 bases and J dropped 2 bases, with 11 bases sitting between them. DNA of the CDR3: TGTGCCTGGAGTGTACGGGGAACTACTGGAAACACCATATATTTT. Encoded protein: CAWSVRGTTGNTIYF.

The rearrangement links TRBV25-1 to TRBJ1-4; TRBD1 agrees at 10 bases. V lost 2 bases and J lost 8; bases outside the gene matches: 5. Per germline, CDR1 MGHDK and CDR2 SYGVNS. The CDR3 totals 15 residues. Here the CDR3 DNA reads TGTGCCAGCAGTGAAGACAGGGGGCCAGGGGAAAAACTGTTTTTT. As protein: CASSEDRGPGEKLFF.

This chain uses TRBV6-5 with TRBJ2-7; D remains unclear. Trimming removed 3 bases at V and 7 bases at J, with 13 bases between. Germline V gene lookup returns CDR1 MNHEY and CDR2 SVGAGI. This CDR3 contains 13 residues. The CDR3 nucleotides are TGTGCCAGCAGTTATCGCGTCGGTTGGGAGCAGTACTTC. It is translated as CASSYRVGWEQYF.

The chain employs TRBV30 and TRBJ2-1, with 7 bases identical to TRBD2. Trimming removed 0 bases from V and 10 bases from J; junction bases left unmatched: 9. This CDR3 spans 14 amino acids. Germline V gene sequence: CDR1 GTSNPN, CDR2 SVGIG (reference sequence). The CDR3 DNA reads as TGTGCCTGGAGTGTAGTGGCGGGAGTCAACGAGCAGTTCTTC. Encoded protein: CAWSVVAGVNEQFF.

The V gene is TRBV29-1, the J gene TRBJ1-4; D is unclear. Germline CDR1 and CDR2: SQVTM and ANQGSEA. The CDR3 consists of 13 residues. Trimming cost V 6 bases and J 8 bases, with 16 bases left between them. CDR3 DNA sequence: TGCAGCGTGGCCTGGCAGAATAACGAAAAACTGTTTTTT. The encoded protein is CSVAWQNNEKLFF.

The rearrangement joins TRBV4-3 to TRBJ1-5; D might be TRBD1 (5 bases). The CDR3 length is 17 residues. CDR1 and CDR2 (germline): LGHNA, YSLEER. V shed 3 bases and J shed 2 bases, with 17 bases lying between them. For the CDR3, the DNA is TGCGCCAGCAGCCAGTCCCTGGGGGAATGGGGCAATCAGCCCCAGCATTTT. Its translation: CASSQSLGEWGNQPQHF.

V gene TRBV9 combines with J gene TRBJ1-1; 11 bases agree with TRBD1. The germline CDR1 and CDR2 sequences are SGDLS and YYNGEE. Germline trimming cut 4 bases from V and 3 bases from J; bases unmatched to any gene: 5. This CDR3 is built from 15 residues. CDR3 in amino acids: CASSTGTGGDTEAFF. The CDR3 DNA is TGTGCCAGCAGCACAGGGACAGGGGGGGACACTGAAGCTTTCTTT.

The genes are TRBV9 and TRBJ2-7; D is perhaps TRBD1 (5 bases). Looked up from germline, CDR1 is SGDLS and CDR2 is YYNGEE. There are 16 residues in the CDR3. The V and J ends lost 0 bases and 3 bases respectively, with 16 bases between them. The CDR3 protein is CASSVEPQGDFYEQYF. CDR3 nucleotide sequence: TGTGCCAGCAGCGTAGAGCCCCAGGGCGACTTCTACGAGCAGTACTTC.

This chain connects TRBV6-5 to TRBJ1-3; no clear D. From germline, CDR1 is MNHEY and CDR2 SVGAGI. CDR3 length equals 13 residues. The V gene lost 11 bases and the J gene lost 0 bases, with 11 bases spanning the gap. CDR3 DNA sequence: TGTGCCTGTGGACGGTTCTCTGGAAACACCATATATTTT. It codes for CACGRFSGNTIYF.

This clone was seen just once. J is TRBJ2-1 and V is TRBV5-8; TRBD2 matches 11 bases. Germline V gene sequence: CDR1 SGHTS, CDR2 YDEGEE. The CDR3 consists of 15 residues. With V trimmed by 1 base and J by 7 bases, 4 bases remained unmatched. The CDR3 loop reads CASSLYSGRDNEQFF. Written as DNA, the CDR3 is TGTGCCAGCAGCTTGTATAGCGGGAGGGATAATGAGCAGTTCTTC.

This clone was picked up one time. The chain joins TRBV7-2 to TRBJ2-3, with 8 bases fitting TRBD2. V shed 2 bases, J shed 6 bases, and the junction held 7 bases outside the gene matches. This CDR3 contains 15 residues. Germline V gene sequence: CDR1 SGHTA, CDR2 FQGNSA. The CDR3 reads CASSLRAGAVDTQYF. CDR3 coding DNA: TGTGCCAGCAGCTTAAGAGCGGGAGCGGTTGATACGCAGTATTTT.

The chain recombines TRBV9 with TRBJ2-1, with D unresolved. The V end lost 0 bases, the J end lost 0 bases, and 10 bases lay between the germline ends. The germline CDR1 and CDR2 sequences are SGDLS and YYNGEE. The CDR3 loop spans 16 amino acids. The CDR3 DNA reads TGTGCCAGCAGCGTAGCGAGTAGAAGCTCCTACAATGAGCAGTTCTTC. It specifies CASSVASRSSYNEQFF.

The CDR3 sequence is CASSPGTLGGETQYF. CDR3 in DNA: TGCGCCAGCAGCCCCGGGACCCTCGGGGGGGAGACCCAGTACTTC. The chain has TRBV10-1 and TRBJ2-5; 7 nucleotides line up with TRBD2. CDR3 size: 15 residues. Trimming took 6 bases from V and 5 from J; bases not matched to a gene: 12. The germline CDR1 and CDR2 sequences are WNHNN and SYGVQD (reference sequence).

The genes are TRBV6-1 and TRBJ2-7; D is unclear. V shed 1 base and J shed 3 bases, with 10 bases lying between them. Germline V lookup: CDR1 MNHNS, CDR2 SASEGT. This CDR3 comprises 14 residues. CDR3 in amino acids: CASSEVILDYEQYF. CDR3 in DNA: TGTGCCAGCAGTGAAGTGATTTTGGACTACGAGCAGTACTTC.

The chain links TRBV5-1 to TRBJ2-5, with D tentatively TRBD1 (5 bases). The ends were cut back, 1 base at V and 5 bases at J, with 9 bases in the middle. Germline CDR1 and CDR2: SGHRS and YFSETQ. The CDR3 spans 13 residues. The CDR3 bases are TGCGCCAGCAGCTTGAAAGGGGCCGAGACCCAGTACTTC. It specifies CASSLKGAETQYF.

The CDR3 loop is CASSLKGGGTAPPDTQYF. The CDR3 DNA reads TGTGCCAGCAGCTTGAAAGGAGGCGGGACCGCCCCCCCAGATACGCAGTATTTT. V gene TRBV5-8 combines with J gene TRBJ2-3; possible D gene TRBD2, 6 bases. This CDR3 is built from 18 residues. V was clipped by 1 base and J by 4 bases, with 22 bases between them. Germline loops: CDR1 SGHTS, CDR2 YDEGEE. The full variable domain, its missing parts supplied by reference TRBV5-8 and TRBJ2-3, is EAGVTQSPTHLIKTRGQQATLRCSPISGHTSVYWYQQALGLGLQFLLWYDEGEERNRGNFPPRFSGRQFPNYSSELNVNALELEDSALYLCASSLKGGGTAPPDTQYFGPGTRLTVL.

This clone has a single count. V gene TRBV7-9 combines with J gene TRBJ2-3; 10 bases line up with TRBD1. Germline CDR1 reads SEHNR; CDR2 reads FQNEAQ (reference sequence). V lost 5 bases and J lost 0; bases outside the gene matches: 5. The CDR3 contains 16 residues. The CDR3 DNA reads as TGTGCCAGCAGCCTCGGGACAGGGGATAGCACAGATACGCAGTATTTT. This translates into CASSLGTGDSTDTQYF.

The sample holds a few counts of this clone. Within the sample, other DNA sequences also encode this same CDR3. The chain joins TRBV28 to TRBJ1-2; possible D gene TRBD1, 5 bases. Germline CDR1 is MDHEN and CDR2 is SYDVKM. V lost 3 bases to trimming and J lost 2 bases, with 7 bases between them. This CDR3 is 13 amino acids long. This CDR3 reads CASSLRGNYGYTF. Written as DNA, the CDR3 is TGTGCCAGCAGTTTGCGGGGGAACTATGGCTACACCTTC.

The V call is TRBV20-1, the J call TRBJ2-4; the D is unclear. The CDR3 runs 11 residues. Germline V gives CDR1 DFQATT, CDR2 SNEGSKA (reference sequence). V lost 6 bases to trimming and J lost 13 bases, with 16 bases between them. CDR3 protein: CSATLTPMQYF. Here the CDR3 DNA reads TGCAGTGCCACCTTAACCCCGATGCAGTACTTC.

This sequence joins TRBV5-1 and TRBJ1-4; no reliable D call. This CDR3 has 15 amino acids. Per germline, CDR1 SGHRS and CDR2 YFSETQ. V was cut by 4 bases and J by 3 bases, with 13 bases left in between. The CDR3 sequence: CASSLAEVANEKLFF. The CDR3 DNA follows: TGCGCCAGCAGCCTGGCGGAAGTTGCTAATGAAAAACTGTTTTTT.

The CDR3 DNA reads as TGCGCCAGCAGCTTGCGGGACCCTCTTGGCTACACCTTC. It is translated as CASSLRDPLGYTF. The J gene is TRBJ1-2, the V gene TRBV5-1; tentatively, D is TRBD1 (5 bases). The CDR3 spans 13 residues. V gave up 1 base and J gave up 7 bases, with 11 bases separating them. Germline CDR1 and CDR2: SGHRS and YFSETQ.

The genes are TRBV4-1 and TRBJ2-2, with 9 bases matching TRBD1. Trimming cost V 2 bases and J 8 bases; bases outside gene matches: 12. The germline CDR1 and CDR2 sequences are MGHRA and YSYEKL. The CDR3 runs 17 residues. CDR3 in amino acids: CASSQPPGQGFGGELFF. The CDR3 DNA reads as TGCGCCAGCAGCCAACCCCCGGGACAGGGTTTCGGGGGGGAGCTGTTTTTT.

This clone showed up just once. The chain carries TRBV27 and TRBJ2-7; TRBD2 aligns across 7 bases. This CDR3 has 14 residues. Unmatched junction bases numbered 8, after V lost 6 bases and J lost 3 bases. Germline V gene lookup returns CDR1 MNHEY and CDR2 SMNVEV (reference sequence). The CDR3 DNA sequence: TGTGCCAGCAGCCGACTGGGGGAGGGCTACGAGCAGTACTTC. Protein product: CASSRLGEGYEQYF.

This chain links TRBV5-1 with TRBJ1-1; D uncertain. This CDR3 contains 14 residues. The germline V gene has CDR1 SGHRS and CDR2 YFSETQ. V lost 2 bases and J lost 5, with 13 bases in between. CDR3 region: CASSLRGRVTEAFF. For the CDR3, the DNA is TGCGCCAGCAGCTTACGGGGAAGGGTTACTGAAGCTTTCTTT.

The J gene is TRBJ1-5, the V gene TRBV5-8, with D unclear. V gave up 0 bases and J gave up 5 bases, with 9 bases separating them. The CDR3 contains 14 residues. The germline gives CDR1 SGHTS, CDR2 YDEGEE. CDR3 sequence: CASSLGLSYQPQHF. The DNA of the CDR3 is TGTGCCAGCAGCTTGGGACTATCTTATCAGCCCCAGCATTTT.

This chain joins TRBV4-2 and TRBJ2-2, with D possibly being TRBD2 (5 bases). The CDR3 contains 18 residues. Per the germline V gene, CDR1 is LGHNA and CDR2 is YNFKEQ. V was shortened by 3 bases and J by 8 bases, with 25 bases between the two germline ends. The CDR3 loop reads CASSQGQLVSPLTGELFF. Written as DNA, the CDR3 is TGTGCCAGCAGCCAGGGCCAACTAGTTTCACCCCTTACAGGGGAGCTGTTTTTT.